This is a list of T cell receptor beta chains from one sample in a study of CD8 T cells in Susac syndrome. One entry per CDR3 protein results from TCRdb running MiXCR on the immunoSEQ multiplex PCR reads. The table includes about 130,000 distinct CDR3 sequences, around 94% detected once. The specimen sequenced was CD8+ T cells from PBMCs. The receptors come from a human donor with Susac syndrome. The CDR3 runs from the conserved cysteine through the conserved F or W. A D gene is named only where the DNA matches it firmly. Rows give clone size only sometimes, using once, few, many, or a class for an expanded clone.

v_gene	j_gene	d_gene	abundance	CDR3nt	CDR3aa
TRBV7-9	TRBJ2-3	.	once	TGTGCCAGCAGTTCCGGGACTCAAACAACAGATACGCAGTATTTT	CASSSGTQTTDTQYF
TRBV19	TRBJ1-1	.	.	TGTGCCAGTAGTAAGAGTTTGGCAGACACTGAAGCTTTCTTT	CASSKSLADTEAFF
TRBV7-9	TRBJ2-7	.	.	TGTGCCAGCAGCTTTGGGGGACTCAACTACGAGCAGTACTTC	CASSFGGLNYEQYF
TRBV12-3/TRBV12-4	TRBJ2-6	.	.	TGTGCCAGCAGTTTAGAGCTAGGGGGTCCTGGGGCCAACGTCCTGACTTTC	CASSLELGGPGANVLTF
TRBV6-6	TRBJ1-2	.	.	TGTGCCAGCAGTCCTCCGGACAGCAACTATGGCTACACCTTC	CASSPPDSNYGYTF
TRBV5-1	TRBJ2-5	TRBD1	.	TGCGCCAGCAGAGGACAGGCGGAGACCCAGTACTTC	CASRGQAETQYF
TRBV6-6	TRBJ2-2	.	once	TGTGCCAGCACCCGTCCCTCGGGCAGGGACACCGGGGAGCTGTTTTTT	CASTRPSGRDTGELFF
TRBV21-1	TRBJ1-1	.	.	TGTGCCAGCAGCCATCAGACAGTTACTGAAGCTTTCTTT	CASSHQTVTEAFF
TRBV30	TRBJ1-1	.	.	TGTGCCTGGCAGTCGAATCGGAACACTGAAGCTTTCTTT	CAWQSNRNTEAFF
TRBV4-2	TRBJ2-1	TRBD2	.	TGTGCCAGCAGCCAAGATTTGGCTAGCGGGGGCTACAATGAGCAGTTCTTC	CASSQDLASGGYNEQFF
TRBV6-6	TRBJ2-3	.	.	TGTGCCAGCCTAACGGGAACGGATACGCAGTATTTT	CASLTGTDTQYF
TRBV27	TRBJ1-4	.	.	TGTGCCAGCAGTTTCGGAGTGGGTGAAAAACTGTTTTTT	CASSFGVGEKLFF
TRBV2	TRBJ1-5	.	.	TGTGCCAGCAGATTACAGGGAAATAGCAATCAGCCCCAGCATTTT	CASRLQGNSNQPQHF
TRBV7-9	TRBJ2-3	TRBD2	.	TGTGCCAGCATTGGGCCTAGCGGGATATCTGATACGCAGTATTTT	CASIGPSGISDTQYF
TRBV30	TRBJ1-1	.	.	TGTGCCTGGAATCGGGGAACGAACACTGAAGCTTTCTTT	CAWNRGTNTEAFF
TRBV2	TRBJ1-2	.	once	TGTGCCAGCCGGGGAGGCAGGGGTAACTATGGCTACACCTTC	CASRGGRGNYGYTF
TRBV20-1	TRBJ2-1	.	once	TGCAGTGCTAGAGTGTCCCTCTACAATGAGCAGTTCTTC	CSARVSLYNEQFF
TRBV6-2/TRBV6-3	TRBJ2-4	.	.	TGTGCCAGCAGTTACCGGAGGCGTGTGGCCAAAAACATTCAGTACTTC	CASSYRRRVAKNIQYF
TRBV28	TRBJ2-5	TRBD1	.	TGTGCCAGCAGTTTAATAGGGGAAACGACAGGGTTGGGAGAGACCCAGTACTTC	CASSLIGETTGLGETQYF
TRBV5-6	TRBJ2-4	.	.	TGTGCCAGCAGCTCGGGCAGAAACATTCAGTACTTC	CASSSGRNIQYF
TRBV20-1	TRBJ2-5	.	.	TGCAGTGCTAGAGATACACAGCGGATCCAAGAGACCCAGTACTTC	CSARDTQRIQETQYF
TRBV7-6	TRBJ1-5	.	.	TGTGCCAGCAGCGCCGGGGGAACACTACAGCCCCAGCATTTT	CASSAGGTLQPQHF
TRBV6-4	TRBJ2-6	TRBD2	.	TGTGCCAGCAGTCCGGGAGGGACTGGGGCCAACGTCCTGACTTTC	CASSPGGTGANVLTF
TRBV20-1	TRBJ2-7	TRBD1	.	TGCAGCACCGGGACAGGGGAACACGAGCAGTACTTC	CSTGTGEHEQYF
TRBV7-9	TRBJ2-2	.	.	TGTGCCAGCAGCTCAAAGGCACCGAACACCGGGGAGCTGTTTTTT	CASSSKAPNTGELFF
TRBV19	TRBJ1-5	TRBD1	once	TGTGCCAGTGCAAAGGACAGGGGTCAGCCCCAGCATTTT	CASAKDRGQPQHF
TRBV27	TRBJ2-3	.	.	TGTGCCAGCAGTCACCATTCCGGGACACCGAGGGATACGCAGTATTTT	CASSHHSGTPRDTQYF
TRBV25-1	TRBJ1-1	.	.	TGTGCCAGCAAATTCCGGAACACTGAAGCTTTCTTT	CASKFRNTEAFF
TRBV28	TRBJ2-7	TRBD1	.	TGTGCCAGCAGGGACAGGGTCTACGAGCAGTACTTC	CASRDRVYEQYF
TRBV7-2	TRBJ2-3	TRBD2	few	TGTGCCAGCAGCACCCACAGACTAGCTGCCGGGTGGGATACGCAGTATTTT	CASSTHRLAAGWDTQYF
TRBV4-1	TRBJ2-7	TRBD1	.	TGCGCCAGCAGCCAAGATCCGGACAGGGGATACTACGAGCAGTACTTC	CASSQDPDRGYYEQYF
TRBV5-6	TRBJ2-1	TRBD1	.	TGTGCCAGCAGCTTAGACAGGGGACCCTACAATGAGCAGTTCTTC	CASSLDRGPYNEQFF
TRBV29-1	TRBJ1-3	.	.	TGCAGCGTTGGTGGACTGGGCTCTGGAAACACCATATATTTT	CSVGGLGSGNTIYF
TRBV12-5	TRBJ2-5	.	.	TGTGCTAGTGGTCTGCAAGAGACCCAGTACTTC	CASGLQETQYF
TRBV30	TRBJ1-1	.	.	TGTGCCTGGAGATGGGAATTCACTGAAGCTTTCTTT	CAWRWEFTEAFF
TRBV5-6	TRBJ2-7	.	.	TGTGCCAGCAGCTCCTCCGGACGGGGGCTCTACGAGCAGTACTTC	CASSSSGRGLYEQYF
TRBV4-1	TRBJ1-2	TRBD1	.	TGCGCCAGCAGCCCACCGACAGGGCAAGGCTACACCTTC	CASSPPTGQGYTF
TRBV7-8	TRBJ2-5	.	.	TGTGCCAGCAGCTTAATGAAGGTTCAGGAGACCCAGTACTTC	CASSLMKVQETQYF
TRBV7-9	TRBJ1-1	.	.	TGTGCCAGCAGCCCGGCGGAGGCCCCGGACACTGAAGCTTTCTTT	CASSPAEAPDTEAFF
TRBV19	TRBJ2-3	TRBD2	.	TGTGCCAGTAGTATGCCCTCGCTAGCGGGATCCGCAGATACGCAGTATTTT	CASSMPSLAGSADTQYF
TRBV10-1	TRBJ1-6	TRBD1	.	TGCGCCAGCAGCCTCCGGGACAGGGTGGTCAATTCACCCCTCCACTTT	CASSLRDRVVNSPLHF
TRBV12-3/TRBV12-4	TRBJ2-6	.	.	TGTGCCAGCAGTCCTGTGGGGGTTGGGGCCAACGTCCTGACTTTC	CASSPVGVGANVLTF
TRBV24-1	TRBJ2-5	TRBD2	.	TGTGCCACCAGTGATCTAGCGGGAGGGAAGGAGACCCAGTACTTC	CATSDLAGGKETQYF
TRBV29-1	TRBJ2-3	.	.	TGCAGCGTTGAAGAGGGCACGGCAGATACGCAGTATTTT	CSVEEGTADTQYF
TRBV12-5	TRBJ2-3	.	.	TGTGCTAGTGGTTTGACTTCCGGCTGGGAGGATACGCAGTATTTT	CASGLTSGWEDTQYF
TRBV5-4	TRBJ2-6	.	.	TGTGCCAGCAGCTTGCTTCCGGGGATGGTCACTTCTGGGTCGGCCAACGTCCTGACTTTC	CASSLLPGMVTSGSANVLTF
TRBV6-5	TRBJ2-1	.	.	TGTGCCAGCACCACCAGGGGGGCTTACAATGAGCAGTTCTTC	CASTTRGAYNEQFF
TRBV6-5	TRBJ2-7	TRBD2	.	TGTGCCAGCAGTTACGGGACTAGCGGGAGGAACGAGCAGTACTTC	CASSYGTSGRNEQYF
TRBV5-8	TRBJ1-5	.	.	TGTGCCAGCAGTTACGATGTCGATAGTCAGCCCCAGCATTTT	CASSYDVDSQPQHF
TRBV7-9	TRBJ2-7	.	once	TGTGCCAGCAGCGTTGACAGGAACGAGCAGTACTTC	CASSVDRNEQYF
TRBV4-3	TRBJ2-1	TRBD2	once	TGCGCCAGCAGCCCGGGACTAGCGATTCACAATGAGCAGTTCTTC	CASSPGLAIHNEQFF
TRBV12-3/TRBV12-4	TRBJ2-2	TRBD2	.	TGTGCCAGCAGTCCCACCCCGGGTAGCGGGAGGGACGGCGGGGAGCTGTTTTTT	CASSPTPGSGRDGGELFF
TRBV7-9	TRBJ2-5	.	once	TGTGCCAGCAGCTCCATGTTAGGAAGGACCCTCAACGTGGAGACCCAGTACTTC	CASSSMLGRTLNVETQYF
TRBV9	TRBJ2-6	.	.	TGTGCCAGCAGCCCCTTCCGTAAGGGCTCTGGGGCCAACGTCCTGACTTTC	CASSPFRKGSGANVLTF
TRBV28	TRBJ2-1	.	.	TGTGCCAGCAGTTCACCCTACAATGAGCAGTTCTTC	CASSSPYNEQFF
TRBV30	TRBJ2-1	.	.	TGTGCCTGGAGTGTGATGGGATCCTACAATGAGCAGTTCTTC	CAWSVMGSYNEQFF
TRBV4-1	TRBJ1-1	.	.	TGCGCCAGCAGCACGACAGGAACGAACACTGAAGCTTTCTTT	CASSTTGTNTEAFF